This entry lists 16 T cell receptor beta chains sequenced from one sample in a study of blood T cell repertoires in COVID-19. Method: immunoSEQ multiplex PCR; TCRdb's copy keeps in-frame clones and lacks some. Of 210,000 or so clones in the sample, roughly four fifths were seen once. The sample was peripheral blood. The receptor source for this set is a man over 45 who had recovered from COVID-19.

The chain links TRBV4-3 to TRBJ2-7; no firm D call. The CDR3 has 14 residues. V was pared by 0 bases and J by 0 bases, with 6 bases between. Germline V CDR1 and CDR2: LGHNA, YSLEER. The CDR3 DNA reads TGCGCCAGCAGCCAAGACAGATTCTCCTACGAGCAGTACTTC. Translating gives CASSQDRFSYEQYF.

This clone was counted a single time. The J gene is TRBJ1-4, the V gene TRBV30, with no clear D. This CDR3 comprises 12 residues. The germline V and J ends were trimmed by 3 bases and 8 bases, with 10 bases remaining between them. Germline V gene data show CDR1 as GTSNPN and CDR2 as SVGIG (reference sequence). CDR3 coding DNA: TGTGCCTGGAGCGTTTCGGGGGAAAAACTGTTTTTT. Protein: CAWSVSGEKLFF.

This clone has a count of ten or more. This rearrangement joins TRBV2 to TRBJ2-7, with a possible D match to TRBD2 (6 bases). CDR3 length: 15 residues. Germline CDR1 SNHLY, CDR2 FYNNEI. V shed 7 bases and J shed 0 bases, with 16 bases lying between them. In nucleotides, the CDR3 is TGTGCCAGCACGCTCCAGGACTACTACTCCTACGAGCAGTACTTC. Its translation is CASTLQDYYSYEQYF.

The genes are TRBV5-1 and TRBJ1-4; 9 bases are shared with TRBD1. The CDR3 is made up of 16 amino acids. The V gene's germline CDR1 is SGHRS and CDR2 YFSETQ. The V segment lost 4 bases and the J segment 7 bases; nucleotides outside the gene matches: 11. This CDR3 is CASSPVTGQGGEKLFF. For the CDR3, the DNA is TGCGCCAGCAGCCCAGTCACGGGACAGGGCGGTGAAAAACTGTTTTTT.

This clone was picked up a small number of times. The chain carries TRBV30 and TRBJ2-1; D is perhaps TRBD2 (5 bases). CDR1 GTSNPN and CDR2 SVGIG come from the germline V gene (reference sequence). The length of the CDR3 is 14 residues. V gave up 4 bases and J gave up 2 bases, with 12 bases separating them. The CDR3 is CAWIRGTPYNEQFF. The CDR3 region has the DNA TGTGCCTGGATCCGGGGAACCCCCTACAATGAGCAGTTCTTC. Full variable domain (remainder filled in from reference TRBV30 and TRBJ2-1): SQTIHQWPATLVQPVGSPLSLECTVEGTSNPNLYWYRQAAGRGLQLLFYSVGIGQISSEVPQNLSASRPQDRQFILSSKKLLLSDSGFYLCAWIRGTPYNEQFFGPGTRLTVL.

The J gene is TRBJ2-5, the V gene TRBV7-8; 10 nucleotides agree with TRBD1. The V gene's germline CDR1 is SGHVS and CDR2 FQNEAQ. The CDR3 runs to 17 residues. Trimming cost V 5 bases and J 5 bases; bases outside gene matches: 14. CDR3 nucleotide sequence: TGTGCCAGCAGCCCGCCTGCGACAGGGGGCGCGGGGGAGACCCAGTACTTC. Translated: CASSPPATGGAGETQYF.

The chain joins TRBV14 to TRBJ2-7; TRBD2 aligns across 7 bases. This CDR3 is built from 15 residues. J lost 6 bases, V lost 1 base, and 9 bases had no gene match. Germline lookup yields CDR1 SGHDN and CDR2 FVKESK. CDR3 in DNA: TGTGCCAGCAGCCAAGGGGCCGGGACTACCTTCGAGCAGTACTTC. Translation gives CASSQGAGTTFEQYF.

J is TRBJ2-1 and V is TRBV7-9; D is unresolved. Germline V gene data show CDR1 as SEHNR and CDR2 as FQNEAQ (reference sequence). This CDR3 comprises 15 residues. The V end was cut by 1 base, the J end by 6 bases, with 13 bases between. The CDR3 DNA reads TGTGCCAGCAGCTTAGTTCGAGAGGTAGCCAATGAGCAGTTCTTC. Translation: CASSLVREVANEQFF.

The chain combines TRBV2 with TRBJ2-1, with D hard to call. Trimming left V 8 bases short and J 7 bases short, with 15 bases between. From germline, CDR1 is SNHLY and CDR2 FYNNEI. This CDR3 is built from 13 residues. This CDR3 reads CASGGSGMNEQFF. The CDR3 DNA reads as TGTGCCAGCGGCGGATCGGGTATGAATGAGCAGTTCTTC.

V usage is TRBV24-1 and J usage is TRBJ2-7; D possibly corresponds to TRBD1 (7 bases). Germline V lookup: CDR1 KGHDR, CDR2 SFDVKD. The CDR3 length is 14 residues. V gave up 5 bases and J gave up 5 bases, with 15 bases separating them. CDR3 amino acids: CATSVAGGSNEQYF. In DNA, the CDR3 is TGTGCCACCAGTGTAGCAGGGGGGTCCAACGAGCAGTACTTC.

In its sample, this clone was seen once. The rearrangement links TRBV24-1 to TRBJ2-3, with 7 positions matching TRBD1. From germline, CDR1 is KGHDR and CDR2 SFDVKD. The CDR3 length is 12 residues. V shed 7 bases and J 6 bases; nucleotides not matched to a gene: 3. The CDR3 is CATRGTADTQYF. Here the CDR3 DNA reads TGTGCCACCAGAGGGACAGCTGATACGCAGTATTTT.

V gene TRBV10-3 combines with J gene TRBJ2-3, with D perhaps TRBD2 (6 bases). Trimming removed 2 bases at V and 1 base at J, with 10 bases between. The CDR3 contains 15 residues. CDR1 is ENHRY and CDR2 is SYGVKD in the germline V gene. Here the CDR3 reads CAISERSSGTDTQYF. CDR3 in DNA: TGTGCCATCAGTGAGAGGTCTAGCGGCACAGATACGCAGTATTTT.

This clone was counted a single time. The rearrangement uses TRBV4-1 and TRBJ2-7, with 14 bases matching TRBD2. The CDR3 runs to 16 residues. Germline trimming cut 5 bases from V and 5 bases from J; bases unmatched to any gene: 8. CDR1 and CDR2 (germline): MGHRA, YSYEKL. The CDR3 sequence: CASSSRTSGRWDEQYF. DNA for the CDR3: TGCGCCAGCAGCTCCAGGACTAGCGGGAGGTGGGACGAGCAGTACTTC.

This clone has only a few counts. This sequence joins TRBV27 and TRBJ1-2, with TRBD1 matching over 8 bases. From germline, CDR1 is MNHEY and CDR2 SMNVEV (reference sequence). The CDR3 sequence is 15 residues long. V lost 8 bases and J lost 1; bases outside the gene matches: 9. CDR3 in DNA: TGTGCCAGCCTAGACAGGGGCACCTTTAACTATGGCTACACCTTC. Its translation is CASLDRGTFNYGYTF.

The chain is built from TRBV7-9 and TRBJ2-3; 8 nucleotides match TRBD2. The CDR3 contains 14 residues. The V gene end was trimmed by 5 bases and the J gene end by 4 bases; junction bases not matched to a gene: 5. From germline, CDR1 is SEHNR and CDR2 FQNEAQ (reference sequence). CDR3 nucleotide sequence: TGTGCCAGCAGCAGCGGGAGTTTCGCAGATACGCAGTATTTT. Amino acids: CASSSGSFADTQYF.

This clone was counted a single time. The chain combines TRBV10-3 with TRBJ1-2; 12 nucleotides agree with TRBD1. Germline V gene sequence: CDR1 ENHRY, CDR2 SYGVKD. The ends lost 11 bases at V and 3 bases at J; junction bases unmatched: 10. This CDR3 has 15 residues. The CDR3 DNA is TGTGCCTCGGAGGGACAGGGGGCTTCGGACTATGGCTACACCTTC. Protein sequence: CASEGQGASDYGYTF.